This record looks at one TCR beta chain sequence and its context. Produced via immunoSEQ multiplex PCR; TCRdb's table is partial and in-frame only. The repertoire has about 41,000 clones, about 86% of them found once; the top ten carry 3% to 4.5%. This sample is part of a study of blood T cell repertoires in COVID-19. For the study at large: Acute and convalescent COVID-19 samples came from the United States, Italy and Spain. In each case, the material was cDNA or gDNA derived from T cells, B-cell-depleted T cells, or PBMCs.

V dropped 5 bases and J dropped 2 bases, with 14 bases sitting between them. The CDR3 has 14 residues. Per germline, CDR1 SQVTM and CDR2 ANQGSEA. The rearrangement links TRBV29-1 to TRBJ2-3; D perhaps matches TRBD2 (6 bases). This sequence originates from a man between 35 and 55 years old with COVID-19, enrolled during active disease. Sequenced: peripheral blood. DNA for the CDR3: TGCAGCGTTCAAGCCACGGGAGCCACAGATACGCAGTATTTT. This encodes CSVQATGATDTQYF.